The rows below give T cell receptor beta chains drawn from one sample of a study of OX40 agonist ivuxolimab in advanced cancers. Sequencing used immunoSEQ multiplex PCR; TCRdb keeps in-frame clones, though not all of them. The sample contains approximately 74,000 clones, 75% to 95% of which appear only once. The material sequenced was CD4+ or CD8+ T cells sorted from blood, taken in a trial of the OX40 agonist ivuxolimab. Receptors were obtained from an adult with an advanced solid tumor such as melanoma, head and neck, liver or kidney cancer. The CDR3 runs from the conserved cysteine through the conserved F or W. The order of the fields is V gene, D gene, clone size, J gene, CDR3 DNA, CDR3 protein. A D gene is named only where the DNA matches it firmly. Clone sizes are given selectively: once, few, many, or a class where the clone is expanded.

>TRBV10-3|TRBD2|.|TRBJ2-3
TGTGCCATCAGTGAGTCATGGCTAGCGGGAGAAGCAGATACGCAGTATTTT
CAISESWLAGEADTQYF
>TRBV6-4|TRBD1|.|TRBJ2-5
TGTGCCAGCAGGGACAGGCAAGAGACCCAGTACTTC
CASRDRQETQYF
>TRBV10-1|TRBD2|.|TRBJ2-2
TGCGCCAGCGGAGCTAGCGGGAGCGCGAACACCGGGGAGCTGTTTTTT
CASGASGSANTGELFF
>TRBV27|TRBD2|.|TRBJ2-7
TGTGCCAGCAGACTTGGGCTAGCGGGAGGGCCAGGGTACGAGCAGTACTTC
CASRLGLAGGPGYEQYF
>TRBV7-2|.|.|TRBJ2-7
TGTGCCAGCAGCTCGACTCAACGGGCCGAGCAGTACTTC
CASSSTQRAEQYF
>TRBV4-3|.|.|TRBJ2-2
TGCGCCAGCAAAAGGACTATAGTGACCACCGGGGAGCTGTTTTTT
CASKRTIVTTGELFF
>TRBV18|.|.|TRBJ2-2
TGTGCCAGCTCACCAGCGGACAGTTCCGGGGAGCTGTTTTTT
CASSPADSSGELFF
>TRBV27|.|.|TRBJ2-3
TGTGCCAGCATGAAGGGAACATCCTCCGGCGCAGATACGCAGTATTTT
CASMKGTSSGADTQYF
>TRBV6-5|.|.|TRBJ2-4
TGTGCCAGCTATCCCCGCCTCCCGGGGAGTAACATTCAGTACTTC
CASYPRLPGSNIQYF
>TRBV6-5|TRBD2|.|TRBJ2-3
TGTGCCAGCAGCCGGAAGACTAGCAGGACAGATACGCAGTATTTT
CASSRKTSRTDTQYF
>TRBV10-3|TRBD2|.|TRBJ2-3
TGTGCCATGAGTAGCGGGAGTTCGGATACGCAGTATTTT
CAMSSGSSDTQYF
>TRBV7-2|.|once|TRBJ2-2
TGTGCCAGCACCCCGGGATTCACCGGGGAGCTGTTTTTT
CASTPGFTGELFF
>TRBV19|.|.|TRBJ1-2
TGTGCCAGCCAGGTTGGCTTACCCTATGGCTACACCTTC
CASQVGLPYGYTF